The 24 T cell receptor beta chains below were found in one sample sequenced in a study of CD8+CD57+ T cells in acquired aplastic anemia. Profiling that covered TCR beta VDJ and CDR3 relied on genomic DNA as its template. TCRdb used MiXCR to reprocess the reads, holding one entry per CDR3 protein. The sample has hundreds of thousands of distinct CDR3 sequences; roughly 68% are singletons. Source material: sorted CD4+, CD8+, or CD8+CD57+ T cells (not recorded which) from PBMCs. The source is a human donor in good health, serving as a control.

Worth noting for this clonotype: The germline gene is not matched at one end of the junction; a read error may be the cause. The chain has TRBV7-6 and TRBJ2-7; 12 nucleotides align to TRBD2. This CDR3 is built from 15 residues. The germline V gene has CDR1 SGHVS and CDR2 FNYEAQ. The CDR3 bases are TGTGCCAGCAGCCCAACGCGACTAGCGGGGGCCCCCAGGAACTTC. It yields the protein CASSPTRLAGAPRNF.

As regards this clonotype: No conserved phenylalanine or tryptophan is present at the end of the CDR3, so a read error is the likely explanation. CDR3 sequence reads: CSALRTEAFI. DNA of the CDR3: TGCAGCGCCCTGCGCACTGAAGCTTTCATT. This rearrangement joins TRBV20-1 to TRBJ1-1; no reliable D call. There are 10 residues in the CDR3. CDR1 DFQATT and CDR2 SNEGSKA come from the germline V gene (reference sequence).

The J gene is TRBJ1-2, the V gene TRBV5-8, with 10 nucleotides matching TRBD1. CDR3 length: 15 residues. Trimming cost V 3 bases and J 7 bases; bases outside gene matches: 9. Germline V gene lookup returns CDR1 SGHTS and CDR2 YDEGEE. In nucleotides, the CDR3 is TGTGCCAGCAGCTCCGAGCCGGGACAGGGGTTTGGCTACACCTTC. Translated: CASSSEPGQGFGYTF. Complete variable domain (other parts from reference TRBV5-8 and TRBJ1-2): EAGVTQSPTHLIKTRGQQATLRCSPISGHTSVYWYQQALGLGLQFLLWYDEGEERNRGNFPPRFSGRQFPNYSSELNVNALELEDSALYLCASSSEPGQGFGYTFGSGTRLTVV.

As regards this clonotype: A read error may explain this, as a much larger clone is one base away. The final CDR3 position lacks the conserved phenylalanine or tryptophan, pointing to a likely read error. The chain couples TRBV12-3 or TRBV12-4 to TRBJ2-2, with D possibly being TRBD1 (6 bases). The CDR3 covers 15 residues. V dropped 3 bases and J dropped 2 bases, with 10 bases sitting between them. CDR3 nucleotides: TGTGCCAGCAGTTTTCGAGGGACAAACACCGGGGAGCTGTTTTCT. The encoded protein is CASSFRGTNTGELFS.

CDR3 residues: CASSVNGLAYGYTF. DNA of the CDR3: TGTGCCAGCAGTGTAAACGGCCTGGCCTATGGCTACACCTTC. The genes are TRBV7-2 and TRBJ1-2; D unclear. Between the trimmed V and J ends, which lost 6 bases and 4 bases, there was a span of 15 bases. Looked up from germline, CDR1 is SGHTA and CDR2 is FQGNSA. The CDR3 extends over 14 amino acids.

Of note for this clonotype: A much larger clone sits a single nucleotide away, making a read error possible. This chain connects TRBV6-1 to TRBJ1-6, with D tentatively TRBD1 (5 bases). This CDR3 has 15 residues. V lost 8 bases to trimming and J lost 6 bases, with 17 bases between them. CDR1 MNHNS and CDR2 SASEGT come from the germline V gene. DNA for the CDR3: TGTGCCAGCGCTGTACCGGGACGGAGTAATTCACCCCTCCACTTT. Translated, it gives CASAVPGRSNSPLHF.

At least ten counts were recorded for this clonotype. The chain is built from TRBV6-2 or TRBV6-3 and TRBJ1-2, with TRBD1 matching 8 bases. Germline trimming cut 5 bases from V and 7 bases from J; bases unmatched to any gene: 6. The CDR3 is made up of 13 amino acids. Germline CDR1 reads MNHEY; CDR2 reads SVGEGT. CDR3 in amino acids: CASSLDRGVGYTF. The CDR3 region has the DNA TGTGCCAGCAGTCTCGACAGGGGAGTTGGCTACACCTTC.

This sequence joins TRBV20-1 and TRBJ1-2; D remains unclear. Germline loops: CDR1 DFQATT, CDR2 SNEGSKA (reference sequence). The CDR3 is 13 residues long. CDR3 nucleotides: TGCAGCGTGGGCCTGATCGGGCGCTACGGCTACACCTTC. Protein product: CSVGLIGRYGYTF.

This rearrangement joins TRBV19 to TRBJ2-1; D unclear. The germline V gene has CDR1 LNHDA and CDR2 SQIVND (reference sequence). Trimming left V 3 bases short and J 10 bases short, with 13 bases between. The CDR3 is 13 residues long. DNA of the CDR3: TGTGCCAGTAGTATCCTCGGGCCGTCCGAGCAGTTCTTC. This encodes CASSILGPSEQFF.

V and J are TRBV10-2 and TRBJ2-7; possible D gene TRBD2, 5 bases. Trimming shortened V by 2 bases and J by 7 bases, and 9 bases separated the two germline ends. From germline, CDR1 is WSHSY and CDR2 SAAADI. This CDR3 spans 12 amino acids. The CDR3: CASSEPRREQYF. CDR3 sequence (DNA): TGCGCCAGCAGTGAGCCGCGGAGGGAGCAGTACTTC.

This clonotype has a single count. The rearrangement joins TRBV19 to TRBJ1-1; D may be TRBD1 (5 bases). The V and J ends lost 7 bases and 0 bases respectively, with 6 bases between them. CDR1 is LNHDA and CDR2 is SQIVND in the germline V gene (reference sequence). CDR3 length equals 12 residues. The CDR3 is CASKDMNTEAFF. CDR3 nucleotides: TGTGCCAGTAAGGACATGAACACTGAAGCTTTCTTT.

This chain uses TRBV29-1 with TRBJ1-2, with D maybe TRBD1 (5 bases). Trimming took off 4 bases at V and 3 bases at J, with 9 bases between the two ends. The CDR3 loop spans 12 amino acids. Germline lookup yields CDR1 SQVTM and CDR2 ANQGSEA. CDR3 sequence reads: CSVAGFDYGYTF. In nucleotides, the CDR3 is TGCAGCGTTGCAGGGTTTGACTATGGCTACACCTTC.

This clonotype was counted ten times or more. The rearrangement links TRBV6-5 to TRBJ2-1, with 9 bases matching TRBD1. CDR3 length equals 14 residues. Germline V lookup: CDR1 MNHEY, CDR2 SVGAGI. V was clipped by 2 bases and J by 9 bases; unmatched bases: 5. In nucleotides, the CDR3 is TGTGCCAGCAGTTACGGCACAGGGGGCGGTGAGCAGTTCTTC. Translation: CASSYGTGGGEQFF.

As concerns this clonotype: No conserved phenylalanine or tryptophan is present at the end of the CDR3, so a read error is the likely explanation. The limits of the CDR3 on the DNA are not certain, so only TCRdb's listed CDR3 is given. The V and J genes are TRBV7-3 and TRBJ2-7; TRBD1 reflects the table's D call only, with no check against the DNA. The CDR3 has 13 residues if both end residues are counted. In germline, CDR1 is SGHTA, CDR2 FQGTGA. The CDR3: CASSQVSGCNNQP.

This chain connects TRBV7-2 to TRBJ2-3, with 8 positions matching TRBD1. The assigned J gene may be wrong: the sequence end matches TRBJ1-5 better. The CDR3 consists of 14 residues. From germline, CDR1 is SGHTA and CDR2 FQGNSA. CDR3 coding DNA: TGTGCCAGCAGCGAGGGGGACAGGCCGTATTACCAGCATTTT. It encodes CASSEGDRPYYQHF.

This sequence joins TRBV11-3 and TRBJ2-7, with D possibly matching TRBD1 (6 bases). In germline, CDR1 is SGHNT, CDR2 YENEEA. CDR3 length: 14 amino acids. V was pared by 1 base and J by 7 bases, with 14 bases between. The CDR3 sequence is CASSLAGGQGEQYF. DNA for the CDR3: TGTGCCAGCAGCTTAGCGGGTGGTCAGGGGGAGCAGTACTTC.

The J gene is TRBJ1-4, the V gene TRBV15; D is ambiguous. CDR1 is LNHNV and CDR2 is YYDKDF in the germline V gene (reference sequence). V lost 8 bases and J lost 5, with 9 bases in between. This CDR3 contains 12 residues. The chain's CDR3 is CATAQANEKLFF. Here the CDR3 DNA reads TGTGCCACCGCGCAGGCAAATGAAAAACTGTTTTTT.

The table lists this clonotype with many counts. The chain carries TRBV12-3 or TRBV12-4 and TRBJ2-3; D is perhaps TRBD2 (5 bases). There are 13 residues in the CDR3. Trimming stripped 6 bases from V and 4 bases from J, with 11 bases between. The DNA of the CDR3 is TGTGCCAGCAGGGTCGAGGGCGCAGATACGCAGTATTTT. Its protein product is CASRVEGADTQYF.

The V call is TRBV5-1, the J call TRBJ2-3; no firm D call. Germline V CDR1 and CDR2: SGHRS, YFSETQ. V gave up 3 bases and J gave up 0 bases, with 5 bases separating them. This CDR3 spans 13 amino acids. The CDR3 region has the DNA TGCGCCAGCAGCTCCTTAAGCACAGATACGCAGTATTTT. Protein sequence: CASSSLSTDTQYF.

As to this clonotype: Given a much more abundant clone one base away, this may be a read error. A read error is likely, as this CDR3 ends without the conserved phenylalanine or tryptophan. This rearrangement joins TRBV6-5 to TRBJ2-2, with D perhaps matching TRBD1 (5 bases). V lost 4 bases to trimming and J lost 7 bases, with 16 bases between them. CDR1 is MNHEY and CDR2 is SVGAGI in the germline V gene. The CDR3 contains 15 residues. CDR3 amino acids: CASSSWGREGGELFL. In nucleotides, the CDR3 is TGTGCCAGCAGTTCTTGGGGCAGGGAAGGCGGGGAGCTGTTTCTT.

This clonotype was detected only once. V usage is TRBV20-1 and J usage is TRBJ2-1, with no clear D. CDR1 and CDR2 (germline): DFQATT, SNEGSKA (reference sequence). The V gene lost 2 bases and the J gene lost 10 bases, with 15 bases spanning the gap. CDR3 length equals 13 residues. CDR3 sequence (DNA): TGCAGTGCTAGAATTAGATCGGTCAAGGAGCAGTTCTTC. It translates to CSARIRSVKEQFF.

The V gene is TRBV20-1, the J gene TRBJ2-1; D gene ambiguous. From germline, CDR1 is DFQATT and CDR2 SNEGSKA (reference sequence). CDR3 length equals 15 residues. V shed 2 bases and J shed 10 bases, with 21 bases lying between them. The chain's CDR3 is CSARNGTAGLAEQFF. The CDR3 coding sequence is TGCAGTGCTAGAAATGGCACAGCTGGTTTGGCCGAGCAGTTCTTC.

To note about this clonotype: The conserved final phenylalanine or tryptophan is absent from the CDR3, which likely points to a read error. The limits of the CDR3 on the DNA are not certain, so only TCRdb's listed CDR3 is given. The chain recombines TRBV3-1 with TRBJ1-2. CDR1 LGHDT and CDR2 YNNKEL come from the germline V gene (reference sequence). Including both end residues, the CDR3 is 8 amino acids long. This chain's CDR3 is CASSQANL.

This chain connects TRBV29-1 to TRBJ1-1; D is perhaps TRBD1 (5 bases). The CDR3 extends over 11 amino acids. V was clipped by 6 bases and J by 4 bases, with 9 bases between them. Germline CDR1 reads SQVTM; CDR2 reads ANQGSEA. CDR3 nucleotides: TGCAGCGTGGGGGGAGGCACTGAAGCTTTCTTT. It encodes CSVGGGTEAFF.